This entry lists 18 T cell receptor beta chains sequenced from one sample in a study of response to subunit inactivated influenza vaccine. TCRdb itself ran the RT-PCR reads through MiXCR, one entry per CDR3 protein. This table has some 550,000 distinct CDR3 sequences, roughly a quarter appearing once. The data were also submitted as part of a second study, on T cells expressing NK-cell markers. From that report: Making the TCR beta cDNA relied on 5'RACE template switching with UMIs.

The sequenced sample was CD4+ T cells sorted from PBMCs, obtained approximately 13 days after vaccination. These receptors all come from a man aged 50-59 years who received an inactivated influenza vaccine.

A few counts support this clonotype. V is TRBV12-3 or TRBV12-4 and J is TRBJ1-2, with 10 bases identical to TRBD1. Trimming removed 6 bases from V and 7 bases from J; junction bases left unmatched: 8. CDR3 length: 14 residues. The CDR3: CASSNARTGGGYTF. The DNA for the CDR3 is TGTGCCAGCAGCAACGCCAGGACAGGGGGTGGCTACACCTTC.

The chain employs TRBV20-1 and TRBJ2-3; 7 nucleotides line up with TRBD2. Germline trimming cut 0 bases from V and 3 bases from J; bases unmatched to any gene: 6. The germline CDR1 and CDR2 sequences are DFQATT and SNEGSKA (reference sequence). The CDR3 is 15 residues long. The DNA for the CDR3 is TGCAGTGCTAGAGATCTCCGGGAGGTAACAGATACGCAGTATTTT. This sequence encodes CSARDLREVTDTQYF.

In this sample, this clonotype turned up a few times. The chain employs TRBV7-9 and TRBJ2-1; no firm D call. The CDR3 is made up of 15 amino acids. V was shortened by 3 bases and J by 7 bases, with 16 bases between the two germline ends. Per the germline V gene, CDR1 is SEHNR and CDR2 is FQNEAQ (reference sequence). The CDR3 nucleotides are TGTGCCAGCAGCTTCCCAATCCGGGTGGGGAATGAGCAGTTCTTC. Its protein is CASSFPIRVGNEQFF.

This clonotype showed up just a few times. V gene TRBV5-1 combines with J gene TRBJ2-2; D possibly corresponds to TRBD2 (6 bases). Germline CDR1 SGHRS, CDR2 YFSETQ. The CDR3 is 14 amino acids. Trimming removed 3 bases from V and 7 bases from J, with 13 bases in between. In DNA, the CDR3 is TGCGCCAGCAGCTCGACACTGCGGGGCGGGGAGCTGTTTTTT. Translation: CASSSTLRGGELFF.

There are many counts of this clonotype. The rearrangement uses TRBV29-1 and TRBJ2-1; D is uncertain. Germline CDR1 is SQVTM and CDR2 is ANQGSEA. This CDR3 spans 17 amino acids. V was cut by 0 bases and J by 0 bases, with 15 bases left in between. The CDR3 spells CSVEDWRSPSSYNEQFF. DNA for the CDR3: TGCAGCGTTGAAGATTGGCGGTCCCCGAGCTCCTACAATGAGCAGTTCTTC.

V usage is TRBV24-1 and J usage is TRBJ1-1; no clear D gene. Germline-derived CDR1 and CDR2 are KGHDR and SFDVKD. The CDR3 is 14 amino acids. Trimming took off 7 bases at V and 6 bases at J, with 17 bases between the two ends. The CDR3, as DNA: TGTGCCACCAGGAGGCCGGTAGTGAGCGCTGAAGCTTTCTTT. Translated: CATRRPVVSAEAFF.

This clonotype was detected only a few times. The chain couples TRBV20-1 to TRBJ2-2; 10 bases align to TRBD1. CDR1 and CDR2 from the germline V gene are DFQATT and SNEGSKA (reference sequence). The junction had 5 bases not matched to a gene; V was cut back by 4 bases and J by 6 bases. This CDR3 has 14 amino acids. The CDR3 spells CSAMTGGVAGELFF. For the CDR3, the DNA is TGCAGTGCTATGACAGGGGGCGTTGCCGGGGAGCTGTTTTTT.

This clonotype was found a few times. The DNA of the CDR3 is TGTGCCAGCAGTCCTTCCCCGGGACTAGCGGGCAACAAGCAGTTCTTC. This codes for CASSPSPGLAGNKQFF. This chain joins TRBV2 and TRBJ2-1, with 12 bases that match TRBD2. CDR1 and CDR2 from the germline V gene are SNHLY and FYNNEI. The junction had 13 bases not matched to a gene; V was cut back by 5 bases and J by 11 bases. The CDR3 extends over 16 amino acids.

The J gene is TRBJ2-6, the V gene TRBV15; D call uncertain. Germline CDR1 and CDR2: LNHNV and YYDKDF (reference sequence). The V end lost 0 bases, the J end lost 0 bases, and 6 bases lay between the germline ends. The CDR3 is 16 amino acids. CDR3 coding DNA: TGTGCCACCAGCAGAGATCTCCTCTCTGGGGCCAACGTCCTGACTTTC. This encodes CATSRDLLSGANVLTF.

This clonotype was counted a few times. The rearrangement joins TRBV28 to TRBJ1-1; possibly TRBD1 for D (5 bases). The CDR3 consists of 15 residues. Germline CDR1 reads MDHEN; CDR2 reads SYDVKM. Trimming took off 6 bases at V and 1 base at J, with 15 bases between the two ends. DNA of the CDR3: TGTGCCAGCAGATCCACCGCGGGGGGGAACACTGAAGCTTTCTTT. Protein: CASRSTAGGNTEAFF. The full variable domain, completed using reference TRBV28 and TRBJ1-1, is DVKVTQSSRYLVKRTGEKVFLECVQDMDHENMFWYRQDPGLGLRLIYFSYDVKMKEKGDIPEGYSVSREKKERFSLILESASTNQTSMYLCASRSTAGGNTEAFFGQGTRLTVV.

The chain uses TRBV5-6 and TRBJ2-6; D perhaps matches TRBD2 (6 bases). Deletions cut 6 bases from V and 1 base from J, with 20 bases between. Germline assignment: CDR1 SGHDT and CDR2 YYEEEE. This CDR3 spans 18 amino acids. The DNA for the CDR3 is TGTGCCAGCATCCCGGCCGGGGGTTTTAGGTCTGGGGCCAACGTCCTGACTTTC. Translation gives CASIPAGGFRSGANVLTF. Together with reference TRBV5-6 and TRBJ2-6, the CDR3 gives the full variable domain: DAGVTQSPTHLIKTRGQQVTLRCSPKSGHDTVSWYQQALGQGPQFIFQYYEEEERQRGNFPDRFSGHQFPNYSSELNVNALLLGDSALYLCASIPAGGFRSGANVLTFGAGSRLTVL.

This clonotype was found a few times. The chain combines TRBV3-1 with TRBJ2-5, with unresolved D. The CDR3 runs to 15 residues. From germline, CDR1 is LGHDT and CDR2 YNNKEL (reference sequence). The ends were cut back, 1 base at V and 9 bases at J, with 18 bases in the middle. The CDR3 nucleotides read TGTGCCAGCAGCCAAGCAACTCAAAACACCATCGCCCAGTACTTC. It specifies CASSQATQNTIAQYF.

This clonotype has only a few counts. One end of the junction varies from germline; a read error may be responsible. The CDR3, as DNA: TGTGCTAGCAGCCTTAGCGGAGGGGTTGACAATGAGCAGTTCTTC. As protein: CASSLSGGVDNEQFF. The V and J genes are TRBV7-7 and TRBJ2-1; a possible D gene is TRBD2 (6 bases). The CDR3 loop spans 15 amino acids. The germline CDR1 and CDR2 sequences are SSHAT and FNYEAQ (reference sequence).

The gene calls are TRBV6-2 or TRBV6-3 and TRBJ1-1; a possible D gene is TRBD1 (6 bases). Germline loops: CDR1 MNHEY, CDR2 SVGEGT. Deletions cut 7 bases from V and 1 base from J, with 16 bases between. CDR3 size: 15 residues. The CDR3 DNA follows: TGTGCCAGCACCCACGGGGGGGCTACGAACACTGAAGCTTTCTTT. It yields the protein CASTHGGATNTEAFF.

This clonotype has more than one count but fewer than ten. V and J are TRBV27 and TRBJ2-1; a possible D gene is TRBD1 (5 bases). Germline CDR1 MNHEY, CDR2 SMNVEV (reference sequence). The CDR3 covers 15 residues. V lost 8 bases, J lost 0 bases, and 14 bases lay in between. The CDR3 protein is CASQIGQGSYNEQFF. CDR3 in DNA: TGTGCCAGCCAAATTGGGCAGGGCTCCTACAATGAGCAGTTCTTC.

This clonotype appeared many times. Sequence at one end of the junction differs from germline and may be a read error. This sequence joins TRBV12-3 or TRBV12-4 and TRBJ2-1, with D tentatively TRBD2 (5 bases). The CDR3 totals 8 residues. Here the CDR3 DNA reads TGTGCCAGCAGCCGGGGATCCTTC. Its protein is CASSRGSF.

This clonotype showed up just a few times. The chain employs TRBV6-5 and TRBJ2-2; a weak D match, TRBD2 (5 bases). CDR3 length: 16 residues. V was pared by 4 bases and J by 0 bases, with 12 bases between. In germline, CDR1 is MNHEY, CDR2 SVGAGI. CDR3 sequence reads: CASSSAGVSNTGELFF. CDR3 in DNA: TGTGCCAGCAGTTCCGCCGGGGTATCGAACACCGGGGAGCTGTTTTTT.

The chain combines TRBV7-9 with TRBJ2-1; D call uncertain. The CDR3 runs to 14 residues. Germline assignment: CDR1 SEHNR and CDR2 FQNEAQ (reference sequence). V was trimmed by 8 bases and J by 0 bases, leaving 11 bases between them. The CDR3 sequence: CASSGRLSYNEQFF. The CDR3 coding sequence is TGTGCCAGCTCAGGCCGTCTCTCCTACAATGAGCAGTTCTTC.